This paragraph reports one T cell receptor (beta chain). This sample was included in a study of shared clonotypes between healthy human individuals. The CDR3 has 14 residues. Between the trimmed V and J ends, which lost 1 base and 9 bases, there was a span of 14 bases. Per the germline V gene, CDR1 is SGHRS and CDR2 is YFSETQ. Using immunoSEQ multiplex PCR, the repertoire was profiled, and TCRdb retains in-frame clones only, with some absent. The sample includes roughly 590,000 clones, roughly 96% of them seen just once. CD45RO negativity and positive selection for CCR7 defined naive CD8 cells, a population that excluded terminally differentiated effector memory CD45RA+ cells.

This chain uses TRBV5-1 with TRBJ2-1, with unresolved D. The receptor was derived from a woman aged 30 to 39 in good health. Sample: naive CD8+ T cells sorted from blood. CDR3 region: CASSLRSGLGEQFF. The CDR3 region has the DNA TGCGCCAGCAGCTTGAGGTCTGGCTTGGGTGAGCAGTTCTTC.